The 32 T cell receptor beta chains reported below all come from one sample, sequenced in a study of T cell changes during pregnancy in multiple sclerosis. TCRdb's copy holds only in-frame clones and misses some; the assay was immunoSEQ multiplex PCR. The sample gives 13,000 to 15,000 clones, 80% to 90% of which show up once; around 20% is in the top ten. Here the sequenced sample was CD8+ T cells from peripheral blood mononuclear cells, taken in the first trimester of pregnancy. These receptors came from a female donor with multiple sclerosis, enrolled in a pregnancy study.

The table lists this clone with a few counts. The V call is TRBV7-9, the J call TRBJ1-2; D remains unclear. This CDR3 is built from 12 residues. Trimming stripped 2 bases from V and 10 bases from J, with 11 bases between. The germline gives CDR1 SEHNR, CDR2 FQNEAQ (reference sequence). As DNA, the CDR3 is TGTGCCAGCAGCTTAACACCCTCTGACTACACCTTC. Amino acid sequence: CASSLTPSDYTF.

In DNA, the CDR3 is TGTGCCAGCAGCTCTACCTCACCTGAAGCTTTCTTT. Its translation: CASSSTSPEAFF. The gene calls are TRBV5-6 and TRBJ1-1; D uncertain. Trimming shortened V by 3 bases and J by 6 bases, and 9 bases separated the two germline ends. The CDR3 runs to 12 residues. Germline V gene data show CDR1 as SGHDT and CDR2 as YYEEEE.

The CDR3, as DNA: TGTGCCAGCAGTGACATACAGGGGGCAGATACGCAGTATTTT. This gives the protein CASSDIQGADTQYF. V gene TRBV6-4 combines with J gene TRBJ2-3; TRBD1 matches 8 bases. V lost 2 bases, J lost 4 bases, and 2 bases stayed unmatched. Germline V lookup: CDR1 MRHNA, CDR2 SNTAGT. This CDR3 is built from 14 residues.

This rearrangement joins TRBV5-6 to TRBJ1-2; TRBD1 agrees at 7 bases. Per germline, CDR1 SGHDT and CDR2 YYEEEE. This CDR3 is 17 amino acids long. V lost 2 bases, J lost 3 bases, and 13 bases stayed unmatched. The CDR3 is CASSFKQGSSWDYGYTF. The DNA for the CDR3 is TGTGCCAGCAGCTTCAAACAGGGGTCCAGCTGGGACTATGGCTACACCTTC.

CDR3 amino acids: CASSPGDRAQETQYF. The CDR3 DNA is TGTGCCAGCTCCCCCGGGGACAGGGCCCAAGAGACCCAGTACTTC. The chain joins TRBV18 to TRBJ2-5; TRBD1 matches at 9 bases. Germline-derived CDR1 and CDR2 are KGHSH and LQKENI. This CDR3 spans 15 amino acids. The V and J ends lost 6 bases and 1 base, in that order; junction bases with no gene match: 6.

The DNA of the CDR3 is TGTGCCAGTTCACTAGCGGGAGGCCGCACAGATACGCAGTATTTT. Protein sequence: CASSLAGGRTDTQYF. The chain combines TRBV19 with TRBJ2-3; 12 bases line up with TRBD2. The V segment lost 8 bases and the J segment 1 base; nucleotides outside the gene matches: 4. The CDR3 runs to 15 residues. The germline V gene has CDR1 LNHDA and CDR2 SQIVND (reference sequence).

This chain uses TRBV27 with TRBJ2-7; 13 bases are shared with TRBD2. V gave up 5 bases and J gave up 4 bases; unmatched junction bases: 5. CDR3 size: 15 residues. In germline, CDR1 is MNHEY, CDR2 SMNVEV (reference sequence). As DNA, the CDR3 is TGTGCCAGCAGTGACGGGACTAGCGGGAAATACGAGCAGTACTTC. Amino acids: CASSDGTSGKYEQYF.

The rearrangement links TRBV19 to TRBJ2-1; D is perhaps TRBD1 (5 bases). This CDR3 region has 16 residues. In germline, CDR1 is LNHDA, CDR2 SQIVND (reference sequence). Deletions cut 7 bases from V and 1 base from J, with 17 bases between. The CDR3 coding sequence is TGTGCCAGTACCCCCGTGGGGCATCGATCCTACAATGAGCAGTTCTTC. Translated, it gives CASTPVGHRSYNEQFF.

The chain is built from TRBV7-8 and TRBJ2-3; a possible D gene is TRBD1 (6 bases). Trimming removed 4 bases at V and 0 bases at J, with 14 bases between. The length of the CDR3 is 16 residues. The germline gives CDR1 SGHVS, CDR2 FQNEAQ. CDR3 DNA: TGTGCCAGCAGCTCCAGGGGCCGGTCTAGCACAGATACGCAGTATTTT. As protein: CASSSRGRSSTDTQYF.

The V gene is TRBV29-1, the J gene TRBJ2-7; the match to TRBD1 covers 8 bases. CDR1 is SQVTM, CDR2 ANQGSEA, per germline. The CDR3 is made up of 12 amino acids. V was pared by 4 bases and J by 3 bases, with 2 bases of the junction left unmatched. The CDR3: CSVGTGRYEQYF. The CDR3 DNA sequence: TGCAGCGTTGGGACAGGGCGCTACGAGCAGTACTTC.

This chain connects TRBV14 to TRBJ2-3, with D perhaps matching TRBD1 (6 bases). The CDR3 extends over 15 amino acids. V lost 1 base and J lost 0, with 8 bases in between. In germline, CDR1 is SGHDN, CDR2 FVKESK. CDR3 loop: CASSQGRGSTDTQYF. The DNA for the CDR3 is TGTGCCAGCAGCCAAGGCAGGGGAAGCACAGATACGCAGTATTTT. Variable domain in full (rest from reference TRBV14 and TRBJ2-3): EAGVTQFPSHSVIEKGQTVTLRCDPISGHDNLYWYRRVMGKEIKFLLHFVKESKQDESGMPNNRFLAERTGGTYSTLKVQPAELEDSGVYFCASSQGRGSTDTQYFGPGTRLTVL.

By proportion, this clone is medium-sized. This chain connects TRBV18 to TRBJ1-1; D is perhaps TRBD1 (5 bases). This CDR3 has 14 amino acids. V was clipped by 3 bases and J by 3 bases, with 11 bases between them. From germline, CDR1 is KGHSH and CDR2 LQKENI. In nucleotides, the CDR3 is TGTGCCAGCTCACCGGGAGGGGATTACACTGAAGCTTTCTTT. Protein product: CASSPGGDYTEAFF. Using reference TRBV18 and TRBJ1-1 for the parts outside the CDR3, the full variable domain is NAGVMQNPRHLVRRRGQEARLRCSPMKGHSHVYWYRQLPEEGLKFMVYLQKENIIDESGMPKERFSAEFPKEGPSILRIQQVVRGDSAAYFCASSPGGDYTEAFFGQGTRLTVV.

The chain couples TRBV19 to TRBJ2-1; TRBD1 might be the D (9 bases). Germline V CDR1 and CDR2: LNHDA, SQIVND (reference sequence). The CDR3 has 16 amino acids. The V and J ends lost 4 bases and 7 bases respectively, with 20 bases between them. This CDR3 reads CASSKNRGRGVNEQFF. CDR3 DNA sequence: TGTGCCAGTAGTAAAAACAGGGGGCGGGGGGTAAATGAGCAGTTCTTC.

The J gene is TRBJ1-1, the V gene TRBV9; possible D gene TRBD1, 5 bases. From germline, CDR1 is SGDLS and CDR2 YYNGEE. Trimming pared 4 bases from V and 4 bases from J, leaving 14 bases between. The CDR3 sequence is 14 residues long. In DNA form, the CDR3 reads TGTGCCAGCAGCCCCAGTGGGGGGTTCACTGAAGCTTTCTTT. The encoded protein is CASSPSGGFTEAFF.

This clone is medium-sized (0.01 to 0.1%) by share. The rearrangement links TRBV5-6 to TRBJ2-7; TRBD1 matches 7 bases. Germline V lookup: CDR1 SGHDT, CDR2 YYEEEE. The CDR3 is 15 residues long. Unmatched junction bases numbered 8, after V lost 0 bases and J lost 5 bases. The CDR3 here is CASSLAWVGGNEQYF. The CDR3 coding sequence is TGTGCCAGCAGCTTGGCCTGGGTAGGGGGCAACGAGCAGTACTTC.

This chain joins TRBV6-6 and TRBJ2-3; D may be TRBD2 (7 bases). CDR1 and CDR2 (germline): MNHNY, SVGAGI (reference sequence). The V and J ends lost 6 bases and 9 bases respectively, with 13 bases between them. CDR3 length equals 12 residues. The CDR3 bases are TGTGCCAGCAGCCAAGGGGGGGAAACGCAGTATTTT. Translated: CASSQGGETQYF.

This clone is deemed medium-sized. The chain couples TRBV18 to TRBJ2-7, with 8 bases matching TRBD2. Trimming at V came to 0 bases and at J to 6 bases, leaving 7 bases not matched to a gene. Germline V gives CDR1 KGHSH, CDR2 LQKENI. This CDR3 region has 15 residues. The CDR3: CASSPPAGGNSEQYF. The CDR3 DNA reads as TGTGCCAGCTCACCACCTGCGGGAGGTAACAGCGAGCAGTACTTC.

The CDR3 coding sequence is TGCGCCAGCAGCCCTTCGATCTTGGGGATTTCGGGAACCTCCTACAATGAGCAGTTCTTC. This gives the protein CASSPSILGISGTSYNEQFF. This rearrangement joins TRBV4-1 to TRBJ2-1; perhaps TRBD2 as D (5 bases). V lost 4 bases and J 0 bases, leaving 25 bases between the germline ends. CDR1 is MGHRA and CDR2 is YSYEKL in the germline V gene. The CDR3 covers 20 residues.

This rearrangement joins TRBV27 to TRBJ1-5; D is unclear. V lost 2 bases and J lost 3, with 5 bases in between. This CDR3 is built from 13 residues. Per the germline V gene, CDR1 is MNHEY and CDR2 is SMNVEV (reference sequence). The CDR3: CASSLVLNQPQHF. CDR3 nucleotide sequence: TGTGCCAGCAGTTTAGTCCTCAATCAGCCCCAGCATTTT.

This chain joins TRBV5-1 and TRBJ2-1; D is perhaps TRBD2 (5 bases). From germline, CDR1 is SGHRS and CDR2 YFSETQ. V lost 7 bases and J 0 bases, leaving 20 bases between the germline ends. The CDR3 contains 17 residues. Written as DNA, the CDR3 is TGCGCCAGCTTCGGCAACATAGCGCCGAGCTCCTACAATGAGCAGTTCTTC. This sequence encodes CASFGNIAPSSYNEQFF.

The rearrangement joins TRBV2 to TRBJ2-7; possibly TRBD1 for D (5 bases). The germline CDR1 and CDR2 sequences are SNHLY and FYNNEI. This CDR3 has 13 residues. Trimming took off 7 bases at V and 2 bases at J, with 12 bases between the two ends. The CDR3 loop reads CASKSGPAYEQYF. The CDR3 DNA is TGTGCCAGCAAGTCAGGGCCCGCCTACGAGCAGTACTTC.

V gene TRBV29-1 combines with J gene TRBJ1-4; no clear D gene. Germline CDR1 is SQVTM and CDR2 is ANQGSEA. V was cut by 5 bases and J by 8 bases, with 15 bases left in between. CDR3 length: 13 residues. The CDR3 loop reads CSVSGSEDEKLFF. The CDR3 nucleotides are TGCAGCGTTAGCGGGAGTGAAGACGAAAAACTGTTTTTT.

A single count supports this clone. The rearrangement joins TRBV27 to TRBJ1-2; the match to TRBD1 covers 7 bases. V shed 5 bases, J shed 1 base, and the junction held 10 bases outside the gene matches. The CDR3 spans 16 residues. Per germline, CDR1 MNHEY and CDR2 SMNVEV (reference sequence). CDR3 protein: CASSPQGLGLNYGYTF. In DNA, the CDR3 is TGTGCCAGCAGTCCACAGGGGTTGGGACTTAACTATGGCTACACCTTC.

The V and J genes are TRBV10-3 and TRBJ2-5; 9 bases line up with TRBD1. This CDR3 has 16 amino acids. V shed 10 bases and J 2 bases; nucleotides not matched to a gene: 14. Germline assignment: CDR1 ENHRY and CDR2 SYGVKD. The CDR3 sequence: CATQPSGGQGQETQYF. The CDR3 DNA is TGTGCCACCCAACCCTCAGGGGGACAGGGACAAGAGACCCAGTACTTC.

This chain uses TRBV5-1 with TRBJ2-7; perhaps TRBD2 as D (6 bases). Germline values: CDR1 SGHRS, CDR2 YFSETQ. V was pared by 0 bases and J by 0 bases, with 13 bases between. This CDR3 is 16 amino acids long. CDR3 coding DNA: TGCGCCAGCAGCTTGGAGTCCCAGGAGGGCTCCTACGAGCAGTACTTC. This gives the protein CASSLESQEGSYEQYF. The whole variable domain, remainder taken from reference TRBV5-1 and TRBJ2-7, is KAGVTQTPRYLIKTRGQQVTLSCSPISGHRSVSWYQQTPGQGLQFLFEYFSETQRNKGNFPGRFSGRQFSNSRSEMNVSTLELGDSALYLCASSLESQEGSYEQYFGPGTRLTVT.

The rearrangement joins TRBV13 to TRBJ2-1; D remains unclear. This CDR3 region has 13 residues. Trimming cost V 5 bases and J 5 bases, with 10 bases left between them. The germline V gene has CDR1 PRHDT and CDR2 FYEKMQ (reference sequence). CDR3 amino acids: CASSRISNNEQFF. The CDR3 nucleotides read TGTGCCAGCAGCCGAATTAGCAACAATGAGCAGTTCTTC.

The chain links TRBV7-8 to TRBJ2-2, with 9 bases fitting TRBD2. This CDR3 has 17 residues. In germline, CDR1 is SGHVS, CDR2 FQNEAQ. Germline trimming cut 5 bases from V and 1 base from J; bases unmatched to any gene: 8. CDR3 bases: TGTGCCAGCAGCATTAGCGGGAGTAGGGGGAACACCGGGGAGCTGTTTTTT. This codes for CASSISGSRGNTGELFF.

The gene calls are TRBV5-1 and TRBJ2-7, with TRBD2 as a possible D gene (6 bases). Per germline, CDR1 SGHRS and CDR2 YFSETQ. There are 13 residues in the CDR3. Trimming removed 4 bases at V and 5 bases at J, with 13 bases between. The CDR3 is CASSPRGGNEQYF. As DNA, the CDR3 is TGCGCCAGCAGCCCAAGGGGAGGCAACGAGCAGTACTTC.

This clone rates as medium-sized. The chain has TRBV19 and TRBJ1-6, with D possibly being TRBD1 (5 bases). This CDR3 spans 13 amino acids. The V end was cut by 7 bases, the J end by 9 bases, with 13 bases between. The germline gives CDR1 LNHDA, CDR2 SQIVND (reference sequence). The CDR3 loop is CASTPGVASPLHF. The CDR3 DNA sequence: TGTGCCAGTACCCCGGGGGTTGCTTCACCCCTCCACTTT.

This chain joins TRBV30 and TRBJ1-1, with D hard to call. Germline V lookup: CDR1 GTSNPN, CDR2 SVGIG (reference sequence). Trimming removed 3 bases at V and 2 bases at J, with 7 bases between. The CDR3 contains 12 residues. Here the CDR3 reads CAWSRANTEAFF. The CDR3 nucleotides are TGTGCCTGGAGCCGAGCTAACACTGAAGCTTTCTTT. Full variable domain (outside the CDR3, taken from reference TRBV30 and TRBJ1-1): SQTIHQWPATLVQPVGSPLSLECTVEGTSNPNLYWYRQAAGRGLQLLFYSVGIGQISSEVPQNLSASRPQDRQFILSSKKLLLSDSGFYLCAWSRANTEAFFGQGTRLTVV.

The chain has TRBV27 and TRBJ1-2; 11 positions match TRBD1. Germline V gives CDR1 MNHEY, CDR2 SMNVEV (reference sequence). The CDR3 runs 14 residues. After removal of 6 bases from V and 4 bases from J, the junction contained 4 bases not matched to a gene. CDR3 region: CASSLGQGAYGYTF. The DNA for the CDR3 is TGTGCCAGCAGCCTCGGACAGGGGGCCTATGGCTACACCTTC.

V is TRBV28 and J is TRBJ2-2; TRBD2 matches 7 bases. The CDR3 length is 19 residues. Germline values: CDR1 MDHEN, CDR2 SYDVKM. The V segment lost 7 bases and the J segment 3 bases; nucleotides outside the gene matches: 20. CDR3 region: CASTLLGSGKSVDTGELFF. The CDR3 coding sequence is TGTGCCAGCACTCTACTAGGGAGCGGGAAAAGCGTTGACACCGGGGAGCTGTTTTTT. The complete variable domain, with remaining parts taken from reference TRBV28 and TRBJ2-2, reads DVKVTQSSRYLVKRTGEKVFLECVQDMDHENMFWYRQDPGLGLRLIYFSYDVKMKEKGDIPEGYSVSREKKERFSLILESASTNQTSMYLCASTLLGSGKSVDTGELFFGEGSRLTVL.